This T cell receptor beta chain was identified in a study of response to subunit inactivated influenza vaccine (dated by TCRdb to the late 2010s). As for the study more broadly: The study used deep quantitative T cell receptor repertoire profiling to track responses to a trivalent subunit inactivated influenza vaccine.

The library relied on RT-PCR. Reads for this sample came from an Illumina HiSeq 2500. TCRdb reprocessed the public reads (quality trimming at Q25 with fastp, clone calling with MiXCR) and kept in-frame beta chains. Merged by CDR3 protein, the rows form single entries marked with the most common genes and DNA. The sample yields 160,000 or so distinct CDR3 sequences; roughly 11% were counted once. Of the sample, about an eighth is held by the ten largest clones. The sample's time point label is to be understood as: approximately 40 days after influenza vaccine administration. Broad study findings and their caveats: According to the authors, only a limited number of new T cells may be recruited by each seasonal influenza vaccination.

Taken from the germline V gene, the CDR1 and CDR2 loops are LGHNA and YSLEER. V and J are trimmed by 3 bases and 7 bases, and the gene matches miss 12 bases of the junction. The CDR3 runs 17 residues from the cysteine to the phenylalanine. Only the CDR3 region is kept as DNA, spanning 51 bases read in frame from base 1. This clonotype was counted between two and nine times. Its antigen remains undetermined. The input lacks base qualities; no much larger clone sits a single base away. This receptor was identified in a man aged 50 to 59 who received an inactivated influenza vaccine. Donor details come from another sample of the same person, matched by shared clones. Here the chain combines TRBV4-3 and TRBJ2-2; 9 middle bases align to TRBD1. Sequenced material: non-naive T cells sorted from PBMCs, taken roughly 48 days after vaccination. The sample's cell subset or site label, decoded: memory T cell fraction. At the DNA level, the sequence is TGCGCCAGCAGCCAGGGGTCCGGGACAGGGACAGGCGGGGAGCTGTTTTTT. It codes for CASSQGSGTGTGGELFF.